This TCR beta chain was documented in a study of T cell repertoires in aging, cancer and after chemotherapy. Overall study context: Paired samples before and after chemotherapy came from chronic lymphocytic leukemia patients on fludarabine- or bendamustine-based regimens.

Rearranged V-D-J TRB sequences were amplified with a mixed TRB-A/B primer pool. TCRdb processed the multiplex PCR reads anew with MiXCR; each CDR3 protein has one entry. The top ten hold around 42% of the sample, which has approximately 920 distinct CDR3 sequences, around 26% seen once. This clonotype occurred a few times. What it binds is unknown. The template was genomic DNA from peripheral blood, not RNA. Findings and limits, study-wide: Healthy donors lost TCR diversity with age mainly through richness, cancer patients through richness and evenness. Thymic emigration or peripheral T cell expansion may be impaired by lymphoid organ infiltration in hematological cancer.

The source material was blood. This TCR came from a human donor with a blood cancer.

The CDR3 reads CASSYRVNTEAFF. In DNA form, the CDR3 reads TGTGCCAGCAGTTACAGGGTGAACACTGAAGCTTTCTTT. The gene calls are TRBV6-1 and TRBJ1-1; D is possibly TRBD1 (6 bases). The ends were cut back, 5 bases at V and 0 bases at J, with 7 bases in the middle. The CDR3 runs to 13 residues. Looked up from germline, CDR1 is MNHNS and CDR2 is SASEGT.